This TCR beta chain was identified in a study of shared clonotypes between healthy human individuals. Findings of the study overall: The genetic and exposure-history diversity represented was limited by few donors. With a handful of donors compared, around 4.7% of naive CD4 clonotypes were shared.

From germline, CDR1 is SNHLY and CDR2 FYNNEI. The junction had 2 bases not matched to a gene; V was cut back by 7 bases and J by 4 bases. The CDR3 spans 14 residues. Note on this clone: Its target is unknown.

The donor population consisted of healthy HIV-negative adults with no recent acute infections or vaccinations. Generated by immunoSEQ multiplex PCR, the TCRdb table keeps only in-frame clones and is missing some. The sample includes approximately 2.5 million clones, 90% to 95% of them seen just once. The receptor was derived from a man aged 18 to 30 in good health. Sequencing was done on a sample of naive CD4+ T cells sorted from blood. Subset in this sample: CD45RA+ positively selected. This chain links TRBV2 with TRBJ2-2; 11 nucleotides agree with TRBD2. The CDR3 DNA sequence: TGTGCCAGCATCACTAGCGGGGGCACCGGGGAGCTGTTTTTT. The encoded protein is CASITSGGTGELFF.